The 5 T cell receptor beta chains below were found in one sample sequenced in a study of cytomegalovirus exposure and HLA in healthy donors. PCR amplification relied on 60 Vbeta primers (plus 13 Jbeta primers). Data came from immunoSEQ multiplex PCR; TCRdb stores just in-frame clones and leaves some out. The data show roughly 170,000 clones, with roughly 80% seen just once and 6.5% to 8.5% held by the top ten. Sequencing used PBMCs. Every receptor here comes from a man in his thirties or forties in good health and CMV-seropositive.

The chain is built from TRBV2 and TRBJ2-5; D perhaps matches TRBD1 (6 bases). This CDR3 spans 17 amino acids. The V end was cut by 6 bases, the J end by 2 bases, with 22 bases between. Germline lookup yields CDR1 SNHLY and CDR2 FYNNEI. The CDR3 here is CASSELHQGRGQETQYF. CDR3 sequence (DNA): TGTGCCAGCAGCGAACTCCATCAGGGAAGGGGGCAAGAGACCCAGTACTTC.

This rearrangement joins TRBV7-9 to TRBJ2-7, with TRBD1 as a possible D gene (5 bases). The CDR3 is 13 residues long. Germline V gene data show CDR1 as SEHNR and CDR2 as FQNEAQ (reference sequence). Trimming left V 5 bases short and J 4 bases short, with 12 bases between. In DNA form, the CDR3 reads TGTGCCAGCAGCCCAAAGGGGCCTTACGAGCAGTACTTC. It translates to CASSPKGPYEQYF. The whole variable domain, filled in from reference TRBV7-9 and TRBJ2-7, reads DTGVSQNPRHKITKRGQNVTFRCDPISEHNRLYWYRQTLGQGPEFLTYFQNEAQLEKSRLLSDRFSAERPKGSFSTLEIQRTEQGDSAMYLCASSPKGPYEQYFGPGTRLTVT.

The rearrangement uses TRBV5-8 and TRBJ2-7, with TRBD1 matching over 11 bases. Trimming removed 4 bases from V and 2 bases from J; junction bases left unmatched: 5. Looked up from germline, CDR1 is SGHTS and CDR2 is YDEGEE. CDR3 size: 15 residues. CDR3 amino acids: CASSPGTGGTYEQYF. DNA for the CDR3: TGTGCCAGCAGCCCCGGGACAGGGGGAACCTACGAGCAGTACTTC.

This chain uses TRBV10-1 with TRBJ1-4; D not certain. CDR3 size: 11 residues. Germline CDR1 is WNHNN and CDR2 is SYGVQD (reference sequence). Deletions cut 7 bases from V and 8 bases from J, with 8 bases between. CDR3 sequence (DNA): TGCGCCAGCACTGGGAGAGAAAAACTGTTTTTT. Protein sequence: CASTGREKLFF.

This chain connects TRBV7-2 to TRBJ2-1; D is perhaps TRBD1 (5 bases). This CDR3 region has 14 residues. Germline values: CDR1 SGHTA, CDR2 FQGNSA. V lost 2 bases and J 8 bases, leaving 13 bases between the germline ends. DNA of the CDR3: TGTGCCAGCAGCTTACGCCAGGGTTTAGATGAGCAGTTCTTC. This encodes CASSLRQGLDEQFF. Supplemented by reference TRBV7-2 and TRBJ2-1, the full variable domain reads GAGVSQSPSNKVTEKGKDVELRCDPISGHTALYWYRQSLGQGLEFLIYFQGNSAPDKSGLPSDRFSAERTGGSVSTLTIQRTQQEDSAVYLCASSLRQGLDEQFFGPGTRLTVL.